This T cell receptor (beta chain) was profiled in a study of blood T cell repertoires in COVID-19 (dated by TCRdb to 2018 to 2020). For the wider study: The collaborator samples originated in the United States, Italy and Spain and spanned the acute and convalescent phases of COVID-19. Subjects who had been exposed to COVID-19, were actively infected with it, or had recovered from it provided the deeply sampled blood TCRbeta repertoires that made up the dataset. Sample metadata almost always included a de-identified subject ID, COVID-19 status, age in years and sex. Where available, HLA class I and class II types were obtained from metadata supplied by the sample provider rather than from assay-based typing. Samples came from the ongoing ImmuneRACE study (first 160 participants) plus 1,254 subjects from 6 global collaborators. The material from the prospective study consisted of cDNA or gDNA derived from T cells, B-cell-depleted T cells, or PBMCs. The repertoires were released in a freely available public database intended as a resource for research on the immune response to SARS-CoV-2. What the research found in general, with its limitations: Clinical and demographic metadata were provided uncurated, with the amount varying by source and participant.

A word on this clone: Its antigen remains unidentified. The input lacks base qualities; no much larger clone sits a single base away.

The immunoSEQ Assay, a bias-controlled multiplex PCR, was used to amplify TCRbeta CDR3 regions from genomic DNA. In the source study's methods: Within the assay, amplification of reference gene primers was used to estimate how many nucleated cells each sample contained. To quantify the absolute abundance of each unique TCRbeta CDR3 rearrangement, sequence reads were collapsed and filtered. For each sample, productive Simpson clonality was calculated by taking the square root of Simpson's diversity index across productive rearrangements. TCRdb took this table from immuneACCESS and kept in-frame rearrangements with V and J called. Such tables lack part of the clones; where checked against another copy, unresolved V genes explain under half of the gap, and the rest is unexplained. V and J calls and clone size are those listed in that table; D and trimming were worked out from the DNA. Across this sample there are about 330,000 clones, with 89% seen only once. Around 6.6% of the sample belongs to the ten largest clones.

Samples from volunteer blood donors who had recovered from COVID-19 were contributed by a second Seattle source. The collaborating institutions used their own protocols to collect whole blood in K2EDTA tubes. Collaborator samples were shipped for TCRbeta analysis as frozen whole blood, isolated PBMCs, or DNA extracted from either sample type. The sequencing sample was made of peripheral blood. The sequence came from a man aged 18 to 30 who had recovered from COVID-19.

In nucleotide form, the sequence is TGTGCCAGTAGGTTTGCACGAGCACATCAGCCCCAGCATTTT. This gives the protein CASRFARAHQPQHF. The rearranged segments are TRBV19 and TRBJ1-5; a confident D gene designation cannot be given. V sheds 6 bases and J sheds 5 bases, leaving 14 bases between their ends. CDR1 and CDR2 (LNHDA, SQIVND) derive from the germline V gene (reference sequence). The CDR3 holds 14 amino acids from the cysteine to the phenylalanine. The only DNA kept is the CDR3, 42 bases in frame from the first base.